This T cell receptor beta chain was captured by sequencing in a study of cytomegalovirus exposure and HLA in healthy donors. Regarding the study as a whole: Some TCR beta chains (roughly 160 of them) were listed as cytomegalovirus-associated. Rare sequences made up most TCRs, while some public TCRs were found in many donors.

A word on this clone: The target antigen is unknown.

Germline CDR1 is GTSNPN and CDR2 is SVGIG (reference sequence). CDR3 length equals 14 residues. Trimming left V 5 bases short and J 0 bases short, with 8 bases between. The repertoire was sequenced with immunoSEQ multiplex PCR; TCRdb's copy has only in-frame clones and lacks some. The sample has some 68,000 clones; approximately 94% are singletons. The sequence came from a man aged 18-30 years in good health and CMV-seropositive. The chain carries TRBV30 and TRBJ1-6; D gene unclear. Sequencing was carried out using PBMCs. CDR3 in DNA: TGTGCCTGGCGGGAAGTCTCCTATAATTCACCCCTCCACTTT. Protein sequence: CAWREVSYNSPLHF.